Following are 9 T cell receptor beta chains from one sample sequenced in a study of T-cell reconstitution after alpha-beta-depleted transplantation in children. Researchers prepared the TCRbeta library using unique molecular identifiers, the study reports. TCRdb redid the calling of the PCR reads with MiXCR, one entry per CDR3 protein. The sample has 900,000 or so distinct CDR3 sequences; around 15% are singletons. Specimen: PBMCs, mostly from graft donor cells, collected 360 days after TCRalphabeta/CD19-depleted stem cell transplant. These receptors were obtained from a male patient younger than 18 who had a stem cell transplant for acute lymphoblastic leukemia, so the T cells may come from the graft donor.

V is TRBV7-9 and J is TRBJ2-7; possibly TRBD2 for D (6 bases). The CDR3 is made up of 15 amino acids. The V gene lost 1 base and the J gene lost 0 bases, with 10 bases spanning the gap. CDR1 is SEHNR, CDR2 FQNEAQ, per germline (reference sequence). The CDR3 nucleotides read TGTGCCAGCAGCTTAGGTCGGGAGAGCTCCTACGAGCAGTACTTC. It encodes CASSLGRESSYEQYF.

This clonotype was counted a single time. The CDR3 loop reads CASSLRGGQTGNTIYF. The CDR3 coding sequence is TGTGCCAGCAGCTTAAGGGGTGGACAAACTGGAAACACCATATATTTT. The rearrangement links TRBV7-9 to TRBJ1-3, with a possible D match to TRBD1 (5 bases). Trimming removed 2 bases from V and 2 bases from J, with 13 bases in between. The CDR3 loop spans 16 amino acids. Germline V gene sequence: CDR1 SEHNR, CDR2 FQNEAQ (reference sequence).

This clonotype was observed a few times. This chain links TRBV7-3 with TRBJ2-1; possible D gene TRBD1, 6 bases. V was clipped by 1 base and J by 6 bases, with 10 bases between them. CDR1 is SGHTA and CDR2 is FQGTGA in the germline V gene. The CDR3 loop spans 14 amino acids. The CDR3 coding sequence is TGTGCCAGCAGCTTAAGACCCAGGGGCAATGAGCAGTTCTTC. Translation: CASSLRPRGNEQFF.

The sample holds a few counts of this clonotype. The chain has TRBV2 and TRBJ2-1; 12 positions match TRBD2. V lost 9 bases to trimming and J lost 0 bases; unmatched junction nucleotides: 12. The CDR3 covers 18 residues. Per germline, CDR1 SNHLY and CDR2 FYNNEI. The CDR3 reads CARRGLAGSRSSYNEQFF. The CDR3 bases are TGTGCCAGGAGAGGACTAGCGGGAAGCCGGAGCTCCTACAATGAGCAGTTCTTC.

This clonotype was counted between two and nine times. V gene TRBV12-5 combines with J gene TRBJ2-7, with 11 bases lining up with TRBD2. With 5 bases clipped from V and 2 bases from J, the junction kept 5 bases outside the gene matches. Germline V gene lookup returns CDR1 LGHNT and CDR2 FRNRAP. The CDR3 extends over 15 amino acids. The CDR3 is CASGHRTSGPYEQYF. In DNA, the CDR3 is TGTGCTAGTGGTCATCGGACTAGCGGGCCCTACGAGCAGTACTTC.

This clonotype was recorded at least ten times. The CDR3 DNA reads TGCGCCAGCAGCCCGGGACAGCACTCTGGAAACACCATATATTTT. Protein product: CASSPGQHSGNTIYF. The chain joins TRBV5-1 to TRBJ1-3; 7 bases agree with TRBD1. This CDR3 is built from 15 residues. Germline CDR1 and CDR2: SGHRS and YFSETQ. V was pared by 4 bases and J by 0 bases, with 4 bases of the junction left unmatched.

There are a few counts of this clonotype. This rearrangement joins TRBV10-1 to TRBJ2-1; D not certain. The CDR3 has 14 amino acids. Germline V gives CDR1 WNHNN, CDR2 SYGVQD (reference sequence). With 4 bases removed from V and 9 bases from J, the gap between germline ends came to 16 bases. The CDR3 DNA reads as TGCGCCAGCAGTGCCAGCGAAGAATTAACTGAGCAGTTCTTC. Its translation is CASSASEELTEQFF.

The chain employs TRBV15 and TRBJ2-5, with 14 bases aligning to TRBD2. Per the germline V gene, CDR1 is LNHNV and CDR2 is YYDKDF (reference sequence). CDR3 length equals 15 residues. J was trimmed by 4 bases and V by 3 bases; bases with no gene match: 1. As DNA, the CDR3 is TGTGCCACCAGCAGGACTAGCGGGAGGGGAGAGACCCAGTACTTC. It yields the protein CATSRTSGRGETQYF.

There are many counts of this clonotype. The gene calls are TRBV24-1 and TRBJ2-3; 7 nucleotides match TRBD2. V was pared by 3 bases and J by 2 bases, with 16 bases of the junction left unmatched. Germline-derived CDR1 and CDR2 are KGHDR and SFDVKD. The CDR3 is 19 residues long. This CDR3 is CATSDLPLNPGGSTDTQYF. The CDR3 DNA reads as TGTGCCACCAGTGATCTCCCCCTCAATCCGGGAGGTTCCACAGATACGCAGTATTTT.